This T cell receptor beta chain originates from a study of blood T cells in healthy people across ages. The use of a sample-barcoded 5' primer and a J-beta primer mix characterized a second PCR of roughly 7 to 11 cycles. TCRdb passed the 5' RACE reads through MiXCR, listing each CDR3 protein once. The sample has some 1.4 million distinct CDR3 sequences, approximately 42% seen once; the top ten hold 7% to 9.5%. Concerning this clonotype: A read error is possible here, since a much larger clone lies one base away.

Germline lookup yields CDR1 MNHEY and CDR2 SVGAGI. The CDR3 extends over 12 amino acids. The chain combines TRBV6-5 with TRBJ2-5; no clear D. The sequence came from a woman between 18 and 29 years old in good health. Sequenced input: blood. CDR3 nucleotides: TGTGCCAGCAGTAACAATCAAGAGACCCGGTACTTC. It yields the protein CASSNNQETRYF.